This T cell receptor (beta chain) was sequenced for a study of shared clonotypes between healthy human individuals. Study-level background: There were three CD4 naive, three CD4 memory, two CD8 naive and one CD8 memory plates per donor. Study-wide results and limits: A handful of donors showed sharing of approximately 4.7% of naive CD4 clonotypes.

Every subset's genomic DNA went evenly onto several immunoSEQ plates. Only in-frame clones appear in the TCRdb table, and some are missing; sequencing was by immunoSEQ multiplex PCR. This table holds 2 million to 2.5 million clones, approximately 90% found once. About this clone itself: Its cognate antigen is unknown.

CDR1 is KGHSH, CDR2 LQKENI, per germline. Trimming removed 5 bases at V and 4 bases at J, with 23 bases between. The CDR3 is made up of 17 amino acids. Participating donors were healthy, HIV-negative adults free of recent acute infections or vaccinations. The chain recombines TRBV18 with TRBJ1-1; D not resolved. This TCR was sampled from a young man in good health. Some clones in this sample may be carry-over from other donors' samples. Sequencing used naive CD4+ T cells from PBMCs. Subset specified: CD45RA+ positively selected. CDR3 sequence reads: CASSDDSGGMTGTEAFF. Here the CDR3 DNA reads TGTGCCAGCTCAGATGATTCGGGAGGAATGACGGGCACTGAAGCTTTCTTT.